This TCR beta chain was recovered during a study of T cell responses to AZD1222 COVID-19 vaccine. Study in general: Second-dose recipients at about 4 or about 12 weeks were treated as one pooled group.

The repertoire was sequenced with immunoSEQ multiplex PCR; TCRdb's copy has only in-frame clones and lacks some. The sample includes more than 35,000 clones, nearly 85% seen only once; the top ten take roughly half. A word on this clone: The antigen is unknown.

Regarding the study as a whole: Increased Spike-specific TCR breadth and depth were observed after two AZD1222 doses. Within unmutated variant regions lay the reported targets of nearly half of spike-specific TCRs. Spike-spanning, vaccine-associated CD4 TCRs were dominant at 160-218 and 743-854.

The ends lost 0 bases at V and 8 bases at J; junction bases unmatched: 9. The CDR3 loop spans 17 amino acids. Germline values: CDR1 WSHSY, CDR2 SAAADI. Sequencing used peripheral blood, obtained on day 0 of AZD1222 vaccination. The J gene is TRBJ2-1, the V gene TRBV10-2; 11 nucleotides agree with TRBD1. This TCR came from an adult in good health. CDR3 protein: CASSESSGTGGTDEQFF. The DNA for the CDR3 is TGCGCCAGCAGTGAGTCGTCCGGGACAGGGGGTACCGATGAGCAGTTCTTC.